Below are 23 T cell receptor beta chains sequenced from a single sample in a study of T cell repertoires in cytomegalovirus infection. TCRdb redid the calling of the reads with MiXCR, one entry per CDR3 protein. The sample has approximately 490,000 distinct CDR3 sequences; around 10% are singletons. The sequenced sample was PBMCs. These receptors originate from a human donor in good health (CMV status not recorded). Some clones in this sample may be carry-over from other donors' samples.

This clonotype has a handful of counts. CDR3 nucleotides: TGTGCCAGCAGGCTGACAGGTAGCAATCAGCCCCAGCATTTT. Translation: CASRLTGSNQPQHF. The chain employs TRBV27 and TRBJ1-5; a possible D gene is TRBD1 (6 bases). This CDR3 region has 14 residues. Germline V lookup: CDR1 MNHEY, CDR2 SMNVEV (reference sequence). V was shortened by 6 bases and J by 0 bases, with 9 bases between the two germline ends.

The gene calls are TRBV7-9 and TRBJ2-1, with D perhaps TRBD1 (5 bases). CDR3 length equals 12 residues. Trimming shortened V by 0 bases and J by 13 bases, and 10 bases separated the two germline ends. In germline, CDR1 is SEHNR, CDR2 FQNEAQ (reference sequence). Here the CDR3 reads CASSLAPTAQFF. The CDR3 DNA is TGTGCCAGCAGCTTAGCCCCGACAGCTCAGTTCTTC.

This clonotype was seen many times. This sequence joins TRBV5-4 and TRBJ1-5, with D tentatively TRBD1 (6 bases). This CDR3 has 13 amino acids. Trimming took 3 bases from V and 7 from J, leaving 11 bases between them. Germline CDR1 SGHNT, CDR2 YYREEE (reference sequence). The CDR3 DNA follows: TGTGCCAGCAGCTCCCAGGGGCAGCAGCCCCAGCATTTT. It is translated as CASSSQGQQPQHF. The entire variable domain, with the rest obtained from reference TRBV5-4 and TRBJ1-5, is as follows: ETGVTQSPTHLIKTRGQQVTLRCSSQSGHNTVSWYQQALGQGPQFIFQYYREEENGRGNFPPRFSGLQFPNYSSELNVNALELDDSALYLCASSSQGQQPQHFGDGTRLSIL.

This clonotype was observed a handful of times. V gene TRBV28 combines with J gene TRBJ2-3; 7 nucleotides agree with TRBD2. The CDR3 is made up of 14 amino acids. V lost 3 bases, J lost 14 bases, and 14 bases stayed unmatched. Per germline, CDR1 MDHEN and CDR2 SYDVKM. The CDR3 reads CASSFGASGALAYF. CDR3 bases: TGTGCCAGCAGTTTTGGGGCTAGCGGAGCCCTGGCGTATTTT.

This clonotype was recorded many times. CDR3 loop: CASSKTTGQGTEAFF. CDR3 sequence (DNA): TGCGCCAGCAGCAAAACGACAGGGCAGGGCACTGAAGCTTTCTTT. The gene calls are TRBV5-1 and TRBJ1-1, with 7 bases that match TRBD1. CDR1 SGHRS and CDR2 YFSETQ come from the germline V gene. This CDR3 has 15 amino acids. The trim removed 4 bases at V and 4 bases at J, leaving 10 bases unmatched. Full variable domain (missing parts from reference TRBV5-1 and TRBJ1-1): KAGVTQTPRYLIKTRGQQVTLSCSPISGHRSVSWYQQTPGQGLQFLFEYFSETQRNKGNFPGRFSGRQFSNSRSEMNVSTLELGDSALYLCASSKTTGQGTEAFFGQGTRLTVV.

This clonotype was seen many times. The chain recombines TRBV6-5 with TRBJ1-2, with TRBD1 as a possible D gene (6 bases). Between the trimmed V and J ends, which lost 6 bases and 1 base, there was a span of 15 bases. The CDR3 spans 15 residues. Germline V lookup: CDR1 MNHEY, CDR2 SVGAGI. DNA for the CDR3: TGTGCCAGCAGCTGGATGAGGGGGGGTAACTATGGCTACACCTTC. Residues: CASSWMRGGNYGYTF.

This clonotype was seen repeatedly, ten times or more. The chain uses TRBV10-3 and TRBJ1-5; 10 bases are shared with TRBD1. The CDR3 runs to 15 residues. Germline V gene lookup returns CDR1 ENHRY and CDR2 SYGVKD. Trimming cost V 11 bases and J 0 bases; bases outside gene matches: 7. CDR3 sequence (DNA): TGTGCCGTTGGGACAGGGGAGTATAGCAATCAGCCCCAGCATTTT. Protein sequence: CAVGTGEYSNQPQHF.

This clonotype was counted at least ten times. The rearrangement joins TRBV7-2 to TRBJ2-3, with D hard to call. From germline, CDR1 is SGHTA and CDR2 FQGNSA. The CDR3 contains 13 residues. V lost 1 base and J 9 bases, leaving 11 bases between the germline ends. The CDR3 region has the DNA TGTGCCAGCAGCTTAGTAAGGGTTCGGACGCAGTATTTT. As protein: CASSLVRVRTQYF.

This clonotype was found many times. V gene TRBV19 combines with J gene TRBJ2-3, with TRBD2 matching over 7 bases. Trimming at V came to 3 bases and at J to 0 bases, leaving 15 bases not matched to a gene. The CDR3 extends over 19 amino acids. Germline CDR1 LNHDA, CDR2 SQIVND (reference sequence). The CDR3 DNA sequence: TGTGCCAGTAGTATCCGCGGGAGAGTGGCCCTGTCTAGCACAGATACGCAGTATTTT. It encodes CASSIRGRVALSSTDTQYF.

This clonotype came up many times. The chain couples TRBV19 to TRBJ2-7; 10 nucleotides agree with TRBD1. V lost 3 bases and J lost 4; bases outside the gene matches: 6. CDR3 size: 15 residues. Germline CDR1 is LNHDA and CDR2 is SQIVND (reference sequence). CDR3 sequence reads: CASSMSGTGAYEQYF. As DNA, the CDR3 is TGTGCCAGTAGTATGTCCGGGACAGGGGCGTACGAGCAGTACTTC. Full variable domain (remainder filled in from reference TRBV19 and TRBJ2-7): DGGITQSPKYLFRKEGQNVTLSCEQNLNHDAMYWYRQDPGQGLRLIYYSQIVNDFQKGDIAEGYSVSREKKESFPLTVTSAQKNPTAFYLCASSMSGTGAYEQYFGPGTRLTVT.

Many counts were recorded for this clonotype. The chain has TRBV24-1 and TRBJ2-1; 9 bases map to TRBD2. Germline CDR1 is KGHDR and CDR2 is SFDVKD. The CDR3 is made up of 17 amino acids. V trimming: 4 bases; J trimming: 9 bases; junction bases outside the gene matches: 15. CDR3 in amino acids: CATSDPYNSGSVGEQFF. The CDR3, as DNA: TGTGCCACCAGTGACCCTTACAATAGCGGGAGCGTCGGTGAGCAGTTCTTC.

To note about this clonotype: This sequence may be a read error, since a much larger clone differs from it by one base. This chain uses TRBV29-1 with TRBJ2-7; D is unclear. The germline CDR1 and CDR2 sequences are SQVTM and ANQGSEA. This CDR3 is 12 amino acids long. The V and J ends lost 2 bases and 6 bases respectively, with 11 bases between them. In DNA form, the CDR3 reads TGCAGCGTTGAAATTCAGGATTTCGAGCAGTACTTC. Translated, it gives CSVEIQDFEQYF.

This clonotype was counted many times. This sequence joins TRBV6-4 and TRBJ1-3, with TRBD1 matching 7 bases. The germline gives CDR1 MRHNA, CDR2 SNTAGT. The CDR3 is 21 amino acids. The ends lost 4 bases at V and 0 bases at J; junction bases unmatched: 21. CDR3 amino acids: CASSVGIQGPPLQSSGNTIYF. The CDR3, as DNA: TGTGCCAGCAGTGTGGGAATACAGGGGCCTCCACTCCAGAGCTCTGGAAACACCATATATTTT.

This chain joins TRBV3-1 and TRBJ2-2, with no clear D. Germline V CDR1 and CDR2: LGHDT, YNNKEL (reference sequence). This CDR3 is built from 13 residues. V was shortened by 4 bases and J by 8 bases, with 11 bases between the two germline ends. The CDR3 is CASSPRYRGELFF. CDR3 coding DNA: TGTGCCAGCAGCCCGAGGTATAGGGGGGAGCTGTTTTTT.

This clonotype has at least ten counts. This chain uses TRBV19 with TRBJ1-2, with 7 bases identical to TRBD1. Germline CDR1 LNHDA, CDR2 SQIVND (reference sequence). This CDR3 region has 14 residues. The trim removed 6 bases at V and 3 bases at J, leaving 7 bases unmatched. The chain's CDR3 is CASRHLTGDYGYTF. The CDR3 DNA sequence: TGTGCCAGTAGGCACCTCACAGGGGACTATGGCTACACCTTC.

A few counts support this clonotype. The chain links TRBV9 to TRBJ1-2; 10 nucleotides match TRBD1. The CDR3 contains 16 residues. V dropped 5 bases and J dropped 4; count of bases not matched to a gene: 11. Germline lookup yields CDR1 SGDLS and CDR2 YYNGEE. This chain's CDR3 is CASSPQAGQGIYGYTF. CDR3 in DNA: TGTGCCAGCAGTCCCCAAGCGGGACAGGGGATCTATGGCTACACCTTC.

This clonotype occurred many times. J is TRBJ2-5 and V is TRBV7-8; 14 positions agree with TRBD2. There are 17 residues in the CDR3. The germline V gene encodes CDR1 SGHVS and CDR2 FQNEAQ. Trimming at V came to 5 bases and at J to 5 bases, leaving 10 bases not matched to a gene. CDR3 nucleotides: TGTGCCAGCAGCCGAGGGAGAAGACTAGCGGGGGGGGAGACCCAGTACTTC. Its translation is CASSRGRRLAGGETQYF.

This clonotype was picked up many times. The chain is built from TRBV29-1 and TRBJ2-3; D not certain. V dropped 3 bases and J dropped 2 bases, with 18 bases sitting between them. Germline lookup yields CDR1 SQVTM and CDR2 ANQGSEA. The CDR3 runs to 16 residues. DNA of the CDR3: TGCAGCGTTGATTCTGCCACCCCCAGCGCCACAGATACGCAGTATTTT. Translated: CSVDSATPSATDTQYF.

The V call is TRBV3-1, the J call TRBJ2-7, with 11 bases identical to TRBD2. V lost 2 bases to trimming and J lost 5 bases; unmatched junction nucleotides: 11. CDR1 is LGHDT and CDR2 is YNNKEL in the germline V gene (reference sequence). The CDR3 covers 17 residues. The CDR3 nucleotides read TGTGCCAGCAGCCAACAACGGCTAGCGGGGGGCGGCGACGAGCAGTACTTC. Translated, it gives CASSQQRLAGGGDEQYF.

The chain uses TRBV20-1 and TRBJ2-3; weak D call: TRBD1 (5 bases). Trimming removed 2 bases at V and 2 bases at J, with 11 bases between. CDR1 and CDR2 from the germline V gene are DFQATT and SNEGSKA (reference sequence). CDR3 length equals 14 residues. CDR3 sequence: CSARIGRVTDTQYF. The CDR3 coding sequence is TGCAGTGCTAGAATCGGCAGGGTCACAGATACGCAGTATTTT.

The CDR3 region has the DNA TGTGCCAGCAGGGGGTCGGTGAGAGAGACCCAGTACTTC. This encodes CASRGSVRETQYF. The rearrangement joins TRBV28 to TRBJ2-5; D gene unclear. V lost 6 bases and J 4 bases, leaving 12 bases between the germline ends. The germline CDR1 and CDR2 sequences are MDHEN and SYDVKM. CDR3 length equals 13 residues.

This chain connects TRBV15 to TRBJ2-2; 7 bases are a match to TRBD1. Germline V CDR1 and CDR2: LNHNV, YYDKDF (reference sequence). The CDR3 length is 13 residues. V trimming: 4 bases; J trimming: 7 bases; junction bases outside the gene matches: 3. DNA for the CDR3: TGTGCCACCAGCAAGGGGGCGCGCGGGGAGCTGTTTTTT. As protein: CATSKGARGELFF.

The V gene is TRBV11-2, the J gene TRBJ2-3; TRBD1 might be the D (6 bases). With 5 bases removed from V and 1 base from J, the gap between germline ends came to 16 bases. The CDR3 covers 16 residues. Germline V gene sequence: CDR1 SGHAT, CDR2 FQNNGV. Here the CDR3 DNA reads TGTGCCAGCAGCCCCCCCTGGGGGCAAGGCACAGATACGCAGTATTTT. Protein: CASSPPWGQGTDTQYF.